This T cell receptor (beta chain) was documented in a study of T-cell reconstitution after alpha-beta-depleted transplantation in children. This CDR3 comprises 14 residues. V was shortened by 1 base and J by 8 bases, with 12 bases between the two germline ends. Looked up from germline, CDR1 is MNHEY and CDR2 is SMNVEV (reference sequence). Unique molecular identifiers were used in preparing the TCRbeta library. TCRdb independently ran MiXCR on the PCR reads; one entry per CDR3 protein. The sample contains some 550,000 distinct CDR3 sequences, 18% of which appear only once. Sample: PBMCs from the stem cell graft donor, taken from the stem cell graft. The source of this sequence is a human donor who donated a stem cell graft to a child with acute lymphoblastic leukemia. The chain employs TRBV27 and TRBJ2-1; no firm D call. CDR3 amino acids: CASSLFFLADEQFF. CDR3 DNA sequence: TGTGCCAGCAGTTTATTCTTTCTTGCGGATGAGCAGTTCTTC.